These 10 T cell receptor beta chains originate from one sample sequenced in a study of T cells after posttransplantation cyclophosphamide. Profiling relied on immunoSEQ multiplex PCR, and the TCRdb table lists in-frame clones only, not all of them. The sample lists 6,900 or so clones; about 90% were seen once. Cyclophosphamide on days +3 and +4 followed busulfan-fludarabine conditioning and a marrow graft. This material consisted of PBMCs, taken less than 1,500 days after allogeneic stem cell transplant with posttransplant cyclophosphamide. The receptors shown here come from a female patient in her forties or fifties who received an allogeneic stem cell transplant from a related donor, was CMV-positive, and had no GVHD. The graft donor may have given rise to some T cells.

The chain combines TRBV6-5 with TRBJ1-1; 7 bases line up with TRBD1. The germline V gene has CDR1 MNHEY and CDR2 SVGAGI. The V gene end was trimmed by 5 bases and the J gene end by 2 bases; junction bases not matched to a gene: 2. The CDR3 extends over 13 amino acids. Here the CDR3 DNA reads TGTGCCAGCAGTGAGGGGGCAAACACTGAAGCTTTCTTT. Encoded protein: CASSEGANTEAFF.

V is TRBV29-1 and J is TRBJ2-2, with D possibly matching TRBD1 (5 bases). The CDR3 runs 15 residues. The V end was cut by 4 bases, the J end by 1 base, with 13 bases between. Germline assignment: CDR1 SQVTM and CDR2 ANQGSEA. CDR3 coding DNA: TGCAGCGTTGCACCACAGGACCTGAACACCGGGGAGCTGTTTTTT. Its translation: CSVAPQDLNTGELFF.

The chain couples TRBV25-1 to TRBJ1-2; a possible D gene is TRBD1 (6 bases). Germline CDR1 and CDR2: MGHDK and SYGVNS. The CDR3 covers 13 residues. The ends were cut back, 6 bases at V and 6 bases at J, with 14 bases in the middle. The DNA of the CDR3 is TGTGCCAGCAGGAATTACAGGGAAGATGGCTACACCTTC. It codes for CASRNYREDGYTF.

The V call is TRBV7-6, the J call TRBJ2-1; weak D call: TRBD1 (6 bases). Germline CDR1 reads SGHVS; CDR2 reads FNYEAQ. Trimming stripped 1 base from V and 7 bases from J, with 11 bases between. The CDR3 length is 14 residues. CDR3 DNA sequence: TGTGCCAGCAGCTTAGGCCAGGGGTGGAATGAGCAGTTCTTC. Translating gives CASSLGQGWNEQFF.

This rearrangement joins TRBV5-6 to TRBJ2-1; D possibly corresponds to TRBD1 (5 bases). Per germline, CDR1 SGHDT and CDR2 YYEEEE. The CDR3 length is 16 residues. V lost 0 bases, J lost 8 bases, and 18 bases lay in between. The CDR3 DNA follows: TGTGCCAGCAGCTTGGCACAACAAGGGGTTTGGCATGAGCAGTTCTTC. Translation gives CASSLAQQGVWHEQFF. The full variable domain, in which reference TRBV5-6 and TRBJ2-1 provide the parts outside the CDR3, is DAGVTQSPTHLIKTRGQQVTLRCSPKSGHDTVSWYQQALGQGPQFIFQYYEEEERQRGNFPDRFSGHQFPNYSSELNVNALLLGDSALYLCASSLAQQGVWHEQFFGPGTRLTVL.

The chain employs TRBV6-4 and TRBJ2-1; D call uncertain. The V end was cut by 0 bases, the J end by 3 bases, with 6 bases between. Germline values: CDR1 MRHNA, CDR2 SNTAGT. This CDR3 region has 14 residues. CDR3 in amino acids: CASSDSIDYNEQFF. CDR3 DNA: TGTGCCAGCAGTGACTCGATAGACTACAATGAGCAGTTCTTC.

This CDR3 reads CASSSRDYYEQYF. Here the CDR3 DNA reads TGTGCCAGCAGTTCCCGGGATTACTACGAGCAGTACTTC. The V gene is TRBV6-5, the J gene TRBJ2-7; possibly TRBD2 for D (5 bases). The CDR3 spans 13 residues. The V gene lost 4 bases and the J gene lost 3 bases, with 10 bases spanning the gap. Germline CDR1 MNHEY, CDR2 SVGAGI.

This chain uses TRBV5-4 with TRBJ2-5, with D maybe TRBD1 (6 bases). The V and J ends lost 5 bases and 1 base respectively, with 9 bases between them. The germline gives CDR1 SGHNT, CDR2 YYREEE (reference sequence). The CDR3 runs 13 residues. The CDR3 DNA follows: TGTGCCAGCAGTCTGGACAGCCAAGAGACCCAGTACTTC. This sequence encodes CASSLDSQETQYF.

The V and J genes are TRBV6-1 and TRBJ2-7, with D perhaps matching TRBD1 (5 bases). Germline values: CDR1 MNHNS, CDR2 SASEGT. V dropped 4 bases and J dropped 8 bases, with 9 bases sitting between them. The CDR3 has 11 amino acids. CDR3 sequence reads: CASSAADKQYF. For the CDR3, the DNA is TGTGCCAGCAGTGCGGCGGACAAGCAGTACTTC.

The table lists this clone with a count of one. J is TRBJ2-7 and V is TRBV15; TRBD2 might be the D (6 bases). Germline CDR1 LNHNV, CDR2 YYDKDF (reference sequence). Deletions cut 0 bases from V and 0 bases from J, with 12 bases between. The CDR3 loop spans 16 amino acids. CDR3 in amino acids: CATSRDPGRNSYEQYF. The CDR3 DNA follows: TGTGCCACCAGCAGAGATCCGGGGAGGAACTCCTACGAGCAGTACTTC. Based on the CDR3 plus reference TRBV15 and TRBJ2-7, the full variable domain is DAMVIQNPRYQVTQFGKPVTLSCSQTLNHNVMYWYQQKSSQAPKLLFHYYDKDFNNEADTPDNFQSRRPNTSFCFLDIRSPGLGDTAMYLCATSRDPGRNSYEQYFGPGTRLTVT.